Here is one T cell receptor beta chain with its context. Its antigen remains unknown. The sample belongs to a study of beta chain features in type 1 diabetes. Sequencing targeted expressed TCRB transcripts, as all isolated RNA had been reverse transcribed. Produced via immunoSEQ multiplex PCR; TCRdb's table is partial and in-frame only. The sample includes around 280,000 clones, about 15% of them seen just once. Overall study findings and caveats: For Type 1 diabetes patients, all four CD4+ subsets carried TCRB CDR3s that were moderately but significantly shorter.

Trimming removed 9 bases from V and 9 bases from J, with 15 bases in between. There are 12 residues in the CDR3. The germline V gene encodes CDR1 ENHRY and CDR2 SYGVKD. The sequence was obtained from a man younger than 35 with type 1 diabetes. The chain recombines TRBV10-3 with TRBJ2-1, with a weak D call TRBD1 (6 bases). Sequenced sample: naive CD4+ T cells from blood. Written as DNA, the CDR3 is TGTGCCATTAAATCGCAGGGGCCTGAGCAGTTCTTC. The encoded protein is CAIKSQGPEQFF.